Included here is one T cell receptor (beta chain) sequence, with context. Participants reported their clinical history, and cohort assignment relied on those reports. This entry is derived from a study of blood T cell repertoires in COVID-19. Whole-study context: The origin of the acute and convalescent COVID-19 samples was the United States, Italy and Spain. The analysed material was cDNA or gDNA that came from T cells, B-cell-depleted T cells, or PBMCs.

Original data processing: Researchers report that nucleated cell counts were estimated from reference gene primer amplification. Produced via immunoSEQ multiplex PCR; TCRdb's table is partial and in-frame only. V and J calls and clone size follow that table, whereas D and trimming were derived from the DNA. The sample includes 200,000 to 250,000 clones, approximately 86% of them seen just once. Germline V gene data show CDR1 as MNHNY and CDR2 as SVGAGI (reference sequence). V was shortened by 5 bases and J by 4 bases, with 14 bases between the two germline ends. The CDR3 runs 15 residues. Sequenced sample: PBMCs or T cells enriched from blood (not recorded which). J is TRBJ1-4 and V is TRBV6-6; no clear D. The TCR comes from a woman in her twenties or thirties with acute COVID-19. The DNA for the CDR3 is TGTGCCAGCAGTCCCGACATTTCACTTAATGAAAAACTGTTTTTT. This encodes CASSPDISLNEKLFF.